Listed below are T cell receptor beta chains from one sample, sequenced in a study of T-cell memory formation after mild COVID-19. TCRdb ran MiXCR on the 5' RACE reads and lists one entry per CDR3 protein. Seen here are approximately 60,000 distinct CDR3 sequences, 8% to 10% observed once, and the top ten hold about 1.2%. Material for sequencing was PBMCs or a T cell subset sorted from them (not recorded which). The receptor source for this set is a man between 18 and 35 years old who had mild COVID-19 (a few samples of this study predate the infection). Cell type and time point are not known. The CDR3 runs from the conserved cysteine through the conserved F or W. The order of the fields is J gene, V gene, D gene, clone size, CDR3 protein, CDR3 DNA. The D gene is left open where the match is weak. Not every row has a clone size; where given, it reads once, few, many or a size class.

TRBJ1-1,TRBV3-1,NA,NA,CASSPGFNGEAFF,TGTGCCAGCAGCCCTGGGTTCAACGGTGAAGCTTTCTTT
TRBJ1-1,TRBV29-1,NA,NA,CSVTNTEAFF,TGCAGCGTGACGAACACTGAAGCTTTCTTT
TRBJ2-3,TRBV5-1,NA,many,CASSYRVGTDTQYF,TGCGCCAGCAGCTATCGGGTGGGCACAGATACGCAGTATTTT
TRBJ2-3,TRBV6-4,NA,NA,CASRPDLDTQYF,TGTGCCAGCAGGCCGGATTTAGATACGCAGTATTTT
TRBJ1-5,TRBV12-3/TRBV12-4,NA,many,CASSLQGIEQPQHF,TGTGCCAGCAGCCTGCAGGGAATTGAACAGCCCCAGCATTTT
TRBJ2-7,TRBV12-3/TRBV12-4,NA,many,CASSYGGIFYEQYF,TGTGCCAGCAGTTACGGAGGGATCTTCTACGAGCAGTACTTC
TRBJ1-4,TRBV6-5,NA,few,CASSRRQVEKLFF,TGTGCCAGCAGTCGACGACAGGTCGAAAAACTGTTTTTT
TRBJ1-1,TRBV7-9,NA,few,CASSLPLNTEAFF,TGTGCCAGCAGCTTACCCTTGAACACTGAAGCTTTCTTT
TRBJ2-7,TRBV6-6,TRBD1,few,CASRTASGQGFRYEQYF,TGTGCCAGCAGAACCGCGTCGGGACAGGGTTTTCGCTACGAGCAGTACTTC
TRBJ1-5,TRBV7-8,NA,NA,CASSLNQGNQPQHF,TGTGCCAGCAGCTTAAACCAGGGCAATCAGCCCCAGCATTTT
TRBJ2-3,TRBV5-1,NA,few,CASSLQASKGLDTQYF,TGCGCCAGCAGCTTGCAGGCTAGCAAGGGTTTAGATACGCAGTATTTT
TRBJ2-3,TRBV20-1,TRBD2,many,CSARGWGSSGVDTQYF,TGCAGTGCTAGGGGTTGGGGGTCTAGCGGGGTTGATACGCAGTATTTT
TRBJ1-2,TRBV2,NA,NA,CASSEAAYGYTF,TGTGCCAGCAGTGAGGCAGCCTATGGCTACACCTTC
TRBJ1-2,TRBV28,NA,NA,CASSFGVAYGYTF,TGTGCCAGCAGTTTTGGGGTCGCCTATGGCTACACCTTC
TRBJ2-5,TRBV18,NA,few,CASSPAGSETQYF,TGTGCCAGCTCACCGGCAGGGTCAGAGACCCAGTACTTC
TRBJ2-2,TRBV29-1,TRBD2,few,CSVGIASGVGNTGELFF,TGCAGCGTTGGAATCGCTAGCGGGGTCGGGAACACCGGGGAGCTGTTTTTT
TRBJ2-1,TRBV5-6,TRBD2,many,CASKTGTTTYNEQFF,TGTGCCAGTAAAACCGGGACTACTACCTACAATGAGCAGTTCTTC
TRBJ2-3,TRBV20-1,TRBD2,NA,CSARTSGGTQYF,TGCAGTGCTAGAACTAGCGGGGGCACGCAGTATTTT
TRBJ2-1,TRBV7-7,NA,NA,CASSLGFGATYNEQFF,TGTGCTAGCAGCTTAGGCTTTGGTGCGACCTACAATGAGCAGTTCTTC
TRBJ1-5,TRBV2,NA,many,CASMTTGTSTQHF,TGTGCCAGCATGACCACAGGGACATCTACCCAGCATTTT
TRBJ2-1,TRBV19,TRBD2,NA,CASSIGGGAPGQFF,TGTGCCAGTAGTATAGGCGGGGGGGCCCCCGGGCAGTTCTTC
TRBJ2-1,TRBV2,TRBD2,NA,CASSYPGLGGVNEQFF,TGTGCCAGCAGTTATCCGGGACTAGGTGGGGTGAATGAGCAGTTCTTC
TRBJ2-5,TRBV7-2,NA,few,CASSPGRGDQYF,TGTGCCAGCAGCCCGGGTCGAGGGGACCAGTACTTC
TRBJ2-3,TRBV7-3,TRBD2,few,CASSVTGLAGGLADTQYF,TGTGCCAGCAGCGTCACGGGACTAGCGGGGGGGCTCGCAGATACGCAGTATTTT
TRBJ2-1,TRBV4-3,NA,NA,CASSQDRRGNEQFF,TGCGCCAGCAGCCAAGACCGCAGGGGCAATGAGCAGTTCTTC
TRBJ2-1,TRBV5-1,TRBD2,NA,CASSLESGDYNEQFF,TGCGCCAGCAGCTTGGAGAGCGGGGACTACAATGAGCAGTTCTTC
TRBJ1-2,TRBV7-2,TRBD1,NA,CASSRQGYGYTF,TGTGCCAGCAGCAGACAGGGATATGGCTACACCTTC
TRBJ2-3,TRBV5-1,NA,few,CASSLLREDTQYF,TGCGCCAGCAGCTTGCTACGGGAAGATACGCAGTATTTT
TRBJ2-4,TRBV12-3/TRBV12-4,TRBD2,few,CASSLSSGGLNIQYF,TGTGCCAGCAGTTTATCTAGCGGGGGTTTGAACATTCAGTACTTC
TRBJ1-2,TRBV7-8,NA,few,CASSSRGDGYTF,TGTGCCAGCAGCTCGCGGGGGGATGGCTACACCTTC
TRBJ2-5,TRBV20-1,NA,few,CSARVPLVGETQYF,TGCAGTGCTAGAGTACCACTAGTTGGGGAGACCCAGTACTTC
TRBJ1-1,TRBV6-6,NA,many,CASSFPQGLDTEAFF,TGTGCCAGCAGTTTCCCCCAGGGGCTAGATACTGAAGCTTTCTTT
TRBJ2-3,TRBV18,NA,few,CASSPQGSDTQYF,TGTGCCAGCTCACCACAAGGTTCAGATACGCAGTATTTT
TRBJ2-1,TRBV7-2,NA,NA,CASSWSPYNEQFF,TGTGCCAGCAGCTGGAGTCCCTACAATGAGCAGTTCTTC
TRBJ1-3,TRBV6-6,NA,few,CASSLYVQTSGNTIYF,TGTGCCAGCAGTTTATATGTCCAGACCTCTGGAAACACCATATATTTT
TRBJ2-3,TRBV5-5,NA,many,CASSLEGVVSDTQYF,TGTGCCAGCAGCTTGGAGGGGGTAGTGTCAGATACGCAGTATTTT
TRBJ1-5,TRBV7-2,TRBD1,NA,CASSLAQGGNQPQHF,TGTGCCAGCAGCTTAGCCCAGGGGGGGAATCAGCCCCAGCATTTT
TRBJ2-1,TRBV9,NA,few,CASSPSSAYNEQFF,TGTGCCAGCAGCCCCTCCAGTGCCTACAATGAGCAGTTCTTC
TRBJ1-1,TRBV7-2,NA,NA,CASSSYTEAFF,TGTGCCAGCAGCTCCTACACTGAAGCTTTCTTT
TRBJ2-3,TRBV6-6,NA,NA,CATQIPSTDTQYF,TGTGCCACCCAAATCCCGAGCACAGATACGCAGTATTTT
TRBJ1-5,TRBV12-3/TRBV12-4,NA,few,CASSLVGGGHQPQHF,TGTGCCAGCAGTTTAGTCGGGGGGGGACATCAGCCCCAGCATTTT
TRBJ2-3,TRBV7-6,NA,NA,CASSPPRGAGMKDTQYF,TGTGCCAGCAGCCCTCCCAGGGGGGCCGGGATGAAAGATACGCAGTATTTT